The rows below give T cell receptor beta chains drawn from one sample of a study of CD8+ T cells in alopecia areata. Clones were sequenced by immunoSEQ multiplex PCR, and TCRdb holds only the in-frame ones, with some missing. The table records some 160,000 clones, around three fifths of them present only once. Sequenced here: CD4+ T cells sorted from blood, sampled at week 4, from a patient treated with tofacitinib. These receptors all stem from a human donor with alopecia areata. Each CDR3 is given with its conserved first and last residue. D genes are given only for firm matches. Size is omitted from some rows. Given values are once, few, many or a class for expanded clones.

D,V,size,J,CDR3,DNA
TRBD1,TRBV2,NA,TRBJ1-2,CASSFSQGATGYGYTF,TGTGCCAGCAGTTTCTCGCAGGGGGCCACAGGGTATGGCTACACCTTC
NA,TRBV29-1,NA,TRBJ1-1,CSVLENTEAFF,TGCAGCGTTTTAGAGAACACTGAAGCTTTCTTT
NA,TRBV5-6,few,TRBJ2-3,CASSLGGDTQYF,TGTGCCAGCAGCTTGGGGGGTGATACGCAGTATTTT
NA,TRBV19,many,TRBJ1-1,CASRPRYDTEAFF,TGTGCCAGTAGGCCTCGATACGATACTGAAGCTTTCTTT
NA,TRBV29-1,NA,TRBJ1-1,CSVGRQVNTEAFF,TGCAGCGTTGGACGCCAGGTGAACACTGAAGCTTTCTTT
TRBD2,TRBV6-6,NA,TRBJ2-5,CASLPAGGRETQYF,TGTGCCTCCTTGCCCGCGGGGGGTCGGGAGACCCAGTACTTC
TRBD1,TRBV7-7,few,TRBJ1-4,CAVWDRVVEKLFF,TGTGCCGTTTGGGACAGGGTAGTTGAAAAACTGTTTTTT
TRBD1,TRBV9,NA,TRBJ1-6,CASSSPGQGIGSPLHF,TGTGCCAGCAGCTCACCGGGACAGGGGATAGGTTCACCCCTCCACTTT
NA,TRBV29-1,NA,TRBJ1-6,CSVEVSKNSPLHF,TGCAGCGTTGAAGTCTCCAAGAATTCACCCCTCCACTTT
NA,TRBV4-3,NA,TRBJ2-3,CASSQEGARETDTQYF,TGCGCCAGCAGCCAAGAAGGGGCCAGGGAGACAGATACGCAGTATTTT
NA,TRBV4-1,NA,TRBJ1-2,CASSQVGYGYTF,TGCGCCAGCAGCCAAGTAGGTTATGGCTACACCTTC
NA,TRBV30,NA,TRBJ2-7,CAWSNYEQYF,TGTGCCTGGAGTAACTACGAGCAGTACTTC
NA,TRBV9,once,TRBJ1-5,CASSVVPVGEPQHF,TGTGCCAGCAGCGTAGTCCCGGTGGGGGAGCCCCAGCATTTT